A single sample gave rise to the 13 T cell receptor beta chains below, sequenced in a study of T cells after yellow fever vaccination. TCRdb reprocessed the 5' RACE reads with MiXCR, giving one entry per CDR3 protein. Among some 320,000 distinct CDR3 sequences listed, 7.5% to 9% were seen once. Material: CD4+ T cells sorted from PBMCs, obtained 5 days after the yellow fever booster vaccination. These receptor sequences come from a man aged 18 to 30 who received the YFV17D yellow fever vaccine.

This clonotype turned up a few times. The chain recombines TRBV20-1 with TRBJ1-1; possibly TRBD1 for D (6 bases). Germline V gene sequence: CDR1 DFQATT, CDR2 SNEGSKA (reference sequence). The V gene lost 3 bases and the J gene lost 5 bases, with 10 bases spanning the gap. The CDR3 extends over 12 amino acids. The CDR3 region is CSASQGQTEAFF. The CDR3, as DNA: TGCAGTGCTAGTCAGGGGCAAACTGAAGCTTTCTTT.

Remarks on this clonotype: A much more abundant neighbour one base away suggests this may be a read error. The final CDR3 position lacks the conserved phenylalanine or tryptophan, pointing to a likely read error. The genes are TRBV2 and TRBJ1-1; TRBD1 agrees at 8 bases. Trimming took 3 bases from V and 4 from J; bases not matched to a gene: 7. This CDR3 spans 15 amino acids. The germline V gene has CDR1 SNHLY and CDR2 FYNNEI. CDR3 residues: CASSEGAQGGTEAFV. The CDR3, as DNA: TGTGCCAGCAGTGAGGGGGCACAGGGGGGCACTGAAGCTTTCGTT.

This clonotype was seen a handful of times. This chain joins TRBV7-3 and TRBJ2-5; tentative D call: TRBD2 (5 bases). Germline CDR1 is SGHTA and CDR2 is FQGTGA. CDR3 length: 15 residues. Trimming removed 7 bases at V and 0 bases at J, with 15 bases between. The CDR3 is CASTLGERYQETQYF. The DNA of the CDR3 is TGTGCCAGCACTCTCGGTGAGCGGTACCAAGAGACCCAGTACTTC.

The chain links TRBV7-2 to TRBJ2-1; 7 nucleotides line up with TRBD1. The CDR3 is made up of 16 amino acids. V trimming: 2 bases; J trimming: 7 bases; junction bases outside the gene matches: 11. Germline lookup yields CDR1 SGHTA and CDR2 FQGNSA. The CDR3 spells CASSLSSGGTWNEQFF. The CDR3 bases are TGTGCCAGCAGCTTAAGTTCAGGGGGTACTTGGAATGAGCAGTTCTTC.

The J gene is TRBJ1-3, the V gene TRBV4-3; D is undetermined. Germline CDR1 and CDR2: LGHNA and YSLEER. V dropped 0 bases and J dropped 0 bases, with 9 bases sitting between them. The CDR3 covers 16 residues. CDR3 bases: TGCGCCAGCAGCCAAGACCCCCCCTACTCTGGAAACACCATATATTTT. This encodes CASSQDPPYSGNTIYF.

The chain carries TRBV6-5 and TRBJ1-2; D remains ambiguous. This CDR3 comprises 13 residues. Germline V gene lookup returns CDR1 MNHEY and CDR2 SVGAGI. V lost 8 bases and J lost 2, with 12 bases in between. In nucleotides, the CDR3 is TGTGCCAGCCGCAAGGCGGGGAACTATGGCTACACCTTC. Protein: CASRKAGNYGYTF.

In this sample, this clonotype turned up a few times. The chain has TRBV7-2 and TRBJ2-3; D is possibly TRBD2 (6 bases). In germline, CDR1 is SGHTA, CDR2 FQGNSA. The CDR3 loop spans 16 amino acids. V shed 5 bases and J shed 0 bases, with 15 bases lying between them. The CDR3 sequence is CASSPPGLPSTDTQYF. CDR3 bases: TGTGCCAGCAGCCCCCCGGGACTTCCTAGCACAGATACGCAGTATTTT. Based on the CDR3 plus reference TRBV7-2 and TRBJ2-3, the full variable domain is GAGVSQSPSNKVTEKGKDVELRCDPISGHTALYWYRQSLGQGLEFLIYFQGNSAPDKSGLPSDRFSAERTGGSVSTLTIQRTQQEDSAVYLCASSPPGLPSTDTQYFGPGTRLTVL.

This clonotype was counted many times. The chain uses TRBV4-1 and TRBJ2-5; 7 bases match TRBD2. Germline lookup yields CDR1 MGHRA and CDR2 YSYEKL. V shed 0 bases, J shed 8 bases, and the junction held 9 bases outside the gene matches. This CDR3 has 15 amino acids. The DNA for the CDR3 is TGCGCCAGCAGCCAAGATCCCCTGGGAGCGGGAACCCAGTACTTC. It is translated as CASSQDPLGAGTQYF.

This clonotype has a count of ten or more. CDR3 loop: CSVGIGASGNQPQHF. For the CDR3, the DNA is TGCAGCGTCGGGATCGGGGCTTCGGGCAATCAGCCCCAGCATTTT. The gene calls are TRBV29-1 and TRBJ1-5; weak D call: TRBD1 (5 bases). Trimming pared 6 bases from V and 2 bases from J, leaving 17 bases between. CDR3 size: 15 residues. In germline, CDR1 is SQVTM, CDR2 ANQGSEA.

The chain couples TRBV15 to TRBJ1-4; D is unclear. The CDR3 has 15 amino acids. Trimming removed 1 base at V and 7 bases at J, with 13 bases between. The germline CDR1 and CDR2 sequences are LNHNV and YYDKDF (reference sequence). Here the CDR3 reads CATSRAKGSGEKLFF. The CDR3 region has the DNA TGTGCCACCAGCAGAGCGAAGGGATCGGGTGAAAAACTGTTTTTT.

The rearrangement joins TRBV28 to TRBJ2-1; D is uncertain. Germline V gene lookup returns CDR1 MDHEN and CDR2 SYDVKM. Trimming shortened V by 5 bases and J by 4 bases, and 3 bases separated the two germline ends. The CDR3 runs 11 residues. The CDR3 loop is CASSVYNEQFF. The CDR3, as DNA: TGTGCCAGCAGTGTTTACAATGAGCAGTTCTTC.

This clonotype was seen only a few times. The rearrangement joins TRBV4-1 to TRBJ1-6; D is unresolved. V lost 0 bases, J lost 4 bases, and 7 bases lay in between. The CDR3 length is 15 residues. CDR1 and CDR2 from the germline V gene are MGHRA and YSYEKL. CDR3 sequence (DNA): TGCGCCAGCAGCCAAGATGGACCTTATAATTCACCCCTCCACTTT. It is translated as CASSQDGPYNSPLHF.

The V gene is TRBV7-2, the J gene TRBJ2-5, with a weak D call TRBD1 (5 bases). CDR1 SGHTA and CDR2 FQGNSA come from the germline V gene. The CDR3 contains 14 residues. Trimming removed 1 base from V and 2 bases from J, with 8 bases in between. The chain's CDR3 is CASSLDRFQETQYF. The CDR3 DNA follows: TGTGCCAGCAGCTTAGACAGGTTTCAAGAGACCCAGTACTTC.